Below are 2 T cell receptor beta chains sequenced from a single sample in a study of shared clonotypes between healthy human individuals. The data were produced by immunoSEQ multiplex PCR, yet TCRdb's version contains in-frame clones alone and is incomplete. The sample includes roughly 2.5 million clones, about 92% of them seen just once. Sequenced input: naive CD4+ T cells sorted from blood. This sample's subset: CD45RA+ positively selected. Receptor source: a man between 18 and 35 years old in good health.

This chain joins TRBV4-3 and TRBJ2-3; 9 nucleotides line up with TRBD1. Losses at the gene ends were 1 base for V and 0 bases for J; bases not matched to a gene: 8. In germline, CDR1 is LGHNA, CDR2 YSLEER. The CDR3 consists of 18 residues. This CDR3 is CASSQVRTGGLSTDTQYF. As DNA, the CDR3 is TGCGCCAGCAGCCAAGTCCGCACAGGGGGCCTTAGCACAGATACGCAGTATTTT.

The chain employs TRBV10-3 and TRBJ1-1; TRBD1 is a possible D gene (5 bases). CDR1 ENHRY and CDR2 SYGVKD come from the germline V gene. The CDR3 is made up of 15 amino acids. Trimming took off 3 bases at V and 1 base at J, with 12 bases between the two ends. CDR3 sequence: CAISERQSANTEAFF. The CDR3 coding sequence is TGTGCCATCAGTGAAAGACAGTCGGCGAACACTGAAGCTTTCTTT.